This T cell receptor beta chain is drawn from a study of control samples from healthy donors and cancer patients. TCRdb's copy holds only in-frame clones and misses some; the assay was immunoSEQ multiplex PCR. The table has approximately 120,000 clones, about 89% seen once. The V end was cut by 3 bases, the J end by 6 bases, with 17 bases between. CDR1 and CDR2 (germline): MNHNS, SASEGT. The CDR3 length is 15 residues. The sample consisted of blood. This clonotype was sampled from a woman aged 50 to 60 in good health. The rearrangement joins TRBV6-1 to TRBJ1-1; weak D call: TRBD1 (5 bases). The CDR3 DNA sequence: TGTGCCAGCAGTGACAGGGTCTGGAGGCGTGCTGAAGCTTTCTTT. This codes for CASSDRVWRRAEAFF.